Sequencing of this TCR beta chain was carried out in a study of vaccination effects on CD4 cells after COVID-19 (dated by TCRdb to between 2021 and 2022). General notes on the study: Across the study, the median time from the second dose to post-vaccine sampling was 72 days (range 14 to 241). SARS-CoV-2 spike-specific CD4+ TCR repertoires from before and after mRNA vaccination were compared in COVID-19 convalescent patients and in infection-naive vaccine recipients. A total of 9 to 11 COVID-19 convalescent patients and a few SARS-CoV-2-naive healthy vaccine recipients were included in the full study. Cultures from other donors in the study were sequenced using the Oncomine TCR Beta short-read assay on an Illumina iSeq 100.

Worth noting for this clone: What antigen it recognizes has not been identified. No base quality values were provided; no much bigger clone lies one nucleotide off.

CDR1 SGHAT and CDR2 FQNNGV were looked up in the germline V gene. Including cysteine and phenylalanine, the CDR3 has 14 amino acids. Here the CDR3 DNA is all that survives: 42 bases in frame from base 1. V is reduced by 1 base and J by 2 bases, leaving a spacing of 9 bases between them. Libraries were constructed by the immunoSEQ multiplex PCR assay. DNA from the cultured and isolated CD4+ T cells underwent TCR beta CDR3 sequencing. As for how the authors treated the data: The analysis removed non-productive TCR sequences, trimmed reads to the CDR3 region, and retained only CDR3s that were 7 or more amino acids long. The MANAFEST web app was used to identify antigen-specific clonotypes by comparing expansion in peptide wells with expansion in reference cultures. To be called positive, a clone needed expansion at FDR<0.05 compared with the reference and with all other wells, an odds ratio greater than 5, and a frequency greater than 0.1% in two replicate wells. A clonotype was defined as cross-reactive if the clonotype was significantly expanded both in SARS-CoV-2 spike wells and in at least one common cold coronavirus spike condition. Using the stringdist R package, CDR3 similarity was measured by Levenshtein distance, and unrooted trees were constructed with ape in R 3.6.1. Drawn from immuneACCESS, this table holds only the in-frame rearrangements with V and J called that TCRdb kept. Clones are partly lost; checked studies trace under half to an unresolved V gene and leave the rest unexplained. Clonal size and the V and J genes are those of that table, whereas D and trimming came from the DNA. This sample is represented by tens of thousands of clones; around 70% of them were singletons. The top ten constitute roughly 10% of the sample.

To identify antigen-specific CD4+ T cell clonotypes by their expansion, the ViraFEST assay first stimulated PBMC with viral peptide pools and then applied TCR sequencing. After around eleven days of culture, CD4+ T cells were isolated with the EasySep CD4+ T cell isolation kit. Two doses of either the BNT162b2 or the mRNA-1273 mRNA SARS-CoV-2 vaccine were administered to participants. Healthy vaccine recipients had no prior SARS-CoV-2 infection, confirmed by negative nucleocapsid antibodies before and after vaccination. Each well held over 1.5 million PBMC cultured in IMDM containing roughly 5.1% human AB serum, 9.5 to 10 IU/ml IL-2 and gentamicin, along with roughly 10 ug/ml peptides. On days 3 and 7, half of the culture medium was replaced with fresh IL-2-containing medium. Unless noted otherwise, every peptide stimulation condition was grown in triplicate wells. PBMC were separated from whole blood using Ficoll-Paque Plus gradient centrifugation and were then either cryopreserved at -140C or used fresh. Overlapping peptide pools spanned the spike proteins of SARS-CoV-2 and the common cold coronaviruses HCoV-NL63, HCoV-OC43 and HCoV-229E. The QIAamp micro DNA kit was used to extract genomic DNA from the cultured CD4+ T cells.

The study at large found these results: Clones induced by infection and clones induced by vaccination both contracted markedly at late timepoints after vaccination, which fits with T cell responses waning over time. In healthy vaccine recipients, vaccine-induced clones were almost all SARS-CoV-2 mono-reactive, with only 1 of 255 being cross-reactive with common cold coronaviruses. Only a small number of convalescent patients were included, and no early post-infection timepoints were available, which limited the study.

Rearrangement joined TRBV11-2 to TRBJ2-7, with no D gene named confidently. The sample was CD4+ T cells from PBMCs cultured with HCoV-NL63 spike peptides, taken after COVID-19 vaccination. What this sample's cell subset or site label stands for: HCoV-NL63 spike overlapping peptide pool stimulation. The clonotype was recovered from a human donor who received a COVID-19 vaccine. The DNA sequence follows: TGTGCCAGCAGCTTAGCGGCGGTAACCTACGAGCAGTACTTC. This translates into CASSLAAVTYEQYF.